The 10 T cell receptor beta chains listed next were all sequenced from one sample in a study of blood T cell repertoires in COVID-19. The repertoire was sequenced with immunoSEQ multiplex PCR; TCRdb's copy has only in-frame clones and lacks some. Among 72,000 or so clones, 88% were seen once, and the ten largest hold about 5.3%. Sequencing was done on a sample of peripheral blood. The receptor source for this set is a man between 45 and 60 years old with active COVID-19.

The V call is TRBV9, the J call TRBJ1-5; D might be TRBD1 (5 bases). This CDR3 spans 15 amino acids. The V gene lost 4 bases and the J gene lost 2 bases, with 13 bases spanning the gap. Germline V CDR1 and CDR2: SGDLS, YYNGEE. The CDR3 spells CASSLKGEGNQPQHF. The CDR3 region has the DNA TGTGCCAGCAGCTTGAAAGGGGAGGGCAATCAGCCCCAGCATTTT.

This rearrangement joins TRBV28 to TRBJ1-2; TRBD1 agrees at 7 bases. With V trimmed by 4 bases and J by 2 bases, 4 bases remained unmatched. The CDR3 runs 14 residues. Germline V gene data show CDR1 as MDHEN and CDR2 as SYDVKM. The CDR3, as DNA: TGTGCCAGCAGTTGGGGGACAGCAAACTATGGCTACACCTTC. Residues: CASSWGTANYGYTF.

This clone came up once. The CDR3 DNA reads as TGCGCCAGCAGTCATCTATCCCCGGGGTATCAGCCCCAGCATTTT. It encodes CASSHLSPGYQPQHF. The chain is built from TRBV23-1 and TRBJ1-5; D is undetermined. TRBV23-1 is sorted into the ORF group, with uncertain function. Trimming cost V 3 bases and J 5 bases, with 14 bases left between them. CDR3 length: 15 residues.

This chain's CDR3 is CASSQLRHLAHTGELFF. The CDR3 nucleotides are TGTGCCAGCAGCCAACTGAGACACCTAGCCCACACCGGGGAGCTGTTTTTT. The chain uses TRBV14 and TRBJ2-2; maybe TRBD2 (5 bases). This CDR3 has 17 amino acids. V was trimmed by 2 bases and J by 3 bases, leaving 16 bases between them. CDR1 is SGHDN, CDR2 FVKESK, per germline.

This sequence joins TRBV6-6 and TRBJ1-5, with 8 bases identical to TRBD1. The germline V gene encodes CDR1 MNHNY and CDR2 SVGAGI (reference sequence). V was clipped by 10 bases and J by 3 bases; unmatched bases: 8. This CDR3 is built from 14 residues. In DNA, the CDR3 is TGTGCCACCGCGGGACAGGCGTTCAATCAGCCCCAGCATTTT. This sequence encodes CATAGQAFNQPQHF.

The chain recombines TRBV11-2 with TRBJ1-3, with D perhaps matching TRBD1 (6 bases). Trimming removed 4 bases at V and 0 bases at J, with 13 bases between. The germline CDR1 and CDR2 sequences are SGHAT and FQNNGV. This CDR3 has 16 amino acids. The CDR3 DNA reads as TGTGCCAGCAGCTCCGGGACATACAGCTCTGGAAACACCATATATTTT. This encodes CASSSGTYSSGNTIYF. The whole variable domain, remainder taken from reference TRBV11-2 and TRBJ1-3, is EAGVAQSPRYKIIEKRQSVAFWCNPISGHATLYWYQQILGQGPKLLIQFQNNGVVDDSQLPKDRFSAERLKGVDSTLKIQPAKLEDSAVYLCASSSGTYSSGNTIYFGEGSWLTVV.

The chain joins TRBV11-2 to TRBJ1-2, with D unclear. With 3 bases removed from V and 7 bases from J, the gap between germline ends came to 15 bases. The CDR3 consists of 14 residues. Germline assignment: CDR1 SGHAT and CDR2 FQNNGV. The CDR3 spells CASSFAISPSGYTF. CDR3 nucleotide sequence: TGTGCCAGCAGCTTCGCGATTTCCCCATCTGGCTACACCTTC.

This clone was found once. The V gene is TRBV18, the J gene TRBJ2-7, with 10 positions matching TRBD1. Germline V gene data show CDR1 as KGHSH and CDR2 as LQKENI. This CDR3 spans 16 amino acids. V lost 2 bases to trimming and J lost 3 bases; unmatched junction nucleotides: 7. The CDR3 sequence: CASSPAGTGAIYEQYF. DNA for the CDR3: TGTGCCAGCTCACCAGCCGGGACAGGGGCAATCTACGAGCAGTACTTC.

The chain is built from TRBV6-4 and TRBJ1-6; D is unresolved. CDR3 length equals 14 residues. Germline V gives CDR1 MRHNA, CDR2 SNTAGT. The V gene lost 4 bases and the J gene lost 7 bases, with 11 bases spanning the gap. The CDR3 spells CASSVAAENSPLHF. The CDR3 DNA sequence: TGTGCCAGCAGTGTGGCGGCGGAGAATTCACCCCTCCACTTT.

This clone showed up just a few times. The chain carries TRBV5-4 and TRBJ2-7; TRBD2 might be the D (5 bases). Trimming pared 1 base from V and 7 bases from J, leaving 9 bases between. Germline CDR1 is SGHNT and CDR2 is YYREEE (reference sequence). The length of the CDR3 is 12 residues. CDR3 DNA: TGTGCCAGCAGCTTGACTAGTGGAGAGCAGTACTTC. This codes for CASSLTSGEQYF.